This paragraph covers one TCR beta chain sequence. The data were taken from a study of blood T cell repertoires in COVID-19. Across the whole study: Samples of COVID-19 (acute and convalescent) were obtained from the United States, Italy and Spain. T cells, B-cell-depleted T cells, or PBMCs supplied cDNA or gDNA.

The authors' processing: Using reference gene primer amplification, nucleated cell counts were estimated. Here immunoSEQ multiplex PCR was the method, and the copy in TCRdb shows in-frame clones only, minus some. That table furnishes V, J and clone size, whereas the DNA furnished D and trimming. This sample has about 180,000 clones, with about 85% found just once. The sequenced sample consisted of peripheral blood. The TCR sequence derives from a woman aged 25 to 39 with active or convalescent COVID-19.

The CDR3, as DNA: TGCGCCAGCAGCTCCTGGGACTCCGTCACAGATACGCAGTATTTT. This translates into CASSSWDSVTDTQYF. This chain links TRBV5-1 with TRBJ2-3; a weak D match, TRBD2 (6 bases). Trimming cost V 3 bases and J 2 bases, with 13 bases left between them. The CDR3 has 15 amino acids. Germline V lookup: CDR1 SGHRS, CDR2 YFSETQ. Drawing the rest from reference TRBV5-1 and TRBJ2-3, the complete variable domain is KAGVTQTPRYLIKTRGQQVTLSCSPISGHRSVSWYQQTPGQGLQFLFEYFSETQRNKGNFPGRFSGRQFSNSRSEMNVSTLELGDSALYLCASSSWDSVTDTQYFGPGTRLTVL.